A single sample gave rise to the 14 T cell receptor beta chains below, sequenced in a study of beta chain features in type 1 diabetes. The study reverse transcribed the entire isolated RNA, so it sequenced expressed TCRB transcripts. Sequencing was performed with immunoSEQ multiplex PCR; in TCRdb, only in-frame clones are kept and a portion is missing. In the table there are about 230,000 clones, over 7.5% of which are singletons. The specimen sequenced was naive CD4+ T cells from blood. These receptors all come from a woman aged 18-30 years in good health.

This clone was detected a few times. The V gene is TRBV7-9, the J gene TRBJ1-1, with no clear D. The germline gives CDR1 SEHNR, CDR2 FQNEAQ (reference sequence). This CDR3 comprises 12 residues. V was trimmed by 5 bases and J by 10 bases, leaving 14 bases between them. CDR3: CASSREVLRAFF. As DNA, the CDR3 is TGTGCCAGCAGCCGAGAGGTACTTAGAGCTTTCTTT.

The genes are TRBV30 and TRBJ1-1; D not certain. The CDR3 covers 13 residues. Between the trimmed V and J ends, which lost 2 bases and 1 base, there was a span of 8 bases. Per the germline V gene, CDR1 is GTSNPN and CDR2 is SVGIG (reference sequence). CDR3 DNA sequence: TGTGCCTGGAGTCTGGAGGGGAACACTGAAGCTTTCTTT. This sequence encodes CAWSLEGNTEAFF.

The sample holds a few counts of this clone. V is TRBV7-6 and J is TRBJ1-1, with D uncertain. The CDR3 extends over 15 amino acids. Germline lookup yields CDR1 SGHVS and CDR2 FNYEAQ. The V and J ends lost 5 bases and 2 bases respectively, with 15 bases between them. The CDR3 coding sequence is TGTGCCAGCAGCGATCATCCGCAGGTCAACACTGAAGCTTTCTTT. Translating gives CASSDHPQVNTEAFF.

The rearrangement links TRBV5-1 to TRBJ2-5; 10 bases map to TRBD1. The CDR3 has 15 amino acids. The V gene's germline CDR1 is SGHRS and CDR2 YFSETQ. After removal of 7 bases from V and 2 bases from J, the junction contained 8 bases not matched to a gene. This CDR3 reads CASQIGTGEQETQYF. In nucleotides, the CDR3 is TGCGCCAGCCAAATCGGGACAGGGGAACAAGAGACCCAGTACTTC.

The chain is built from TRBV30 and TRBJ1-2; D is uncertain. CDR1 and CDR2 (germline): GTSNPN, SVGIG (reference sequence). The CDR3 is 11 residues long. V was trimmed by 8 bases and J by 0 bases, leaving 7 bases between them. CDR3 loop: CARGPNYGYTF. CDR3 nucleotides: TGTGCCCGCGGGCCTAACTATGGCTACACCTTC.

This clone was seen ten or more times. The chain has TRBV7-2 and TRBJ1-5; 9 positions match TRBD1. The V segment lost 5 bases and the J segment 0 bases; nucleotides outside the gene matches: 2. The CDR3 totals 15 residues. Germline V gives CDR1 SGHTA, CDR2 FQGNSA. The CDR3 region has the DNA TGTGCCAGCAGCCGGGACAGGGCTAGCAATCAGCCCCAGCATTTT. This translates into CASSRDRASNQPQHF. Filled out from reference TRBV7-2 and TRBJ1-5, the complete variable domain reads GAGVSQSPSNKVTEKGKDVELRCDPISGHTALYWYRQSLGQGLEFLIYFQGNSAPDKSGLPSDRFSAERTGGSVSTLTIQRTQQEDSAVYLCASSRDRASNQPQHFGDGTRLSIL.

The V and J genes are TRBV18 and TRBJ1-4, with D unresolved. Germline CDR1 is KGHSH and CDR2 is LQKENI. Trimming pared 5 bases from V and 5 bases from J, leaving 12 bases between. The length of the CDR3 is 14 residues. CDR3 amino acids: CASSSYGGNEKLFF. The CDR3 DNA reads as TGTGCCAGCTCATCTTATGGAGGGAATGAAAAACTGTTTTTT.

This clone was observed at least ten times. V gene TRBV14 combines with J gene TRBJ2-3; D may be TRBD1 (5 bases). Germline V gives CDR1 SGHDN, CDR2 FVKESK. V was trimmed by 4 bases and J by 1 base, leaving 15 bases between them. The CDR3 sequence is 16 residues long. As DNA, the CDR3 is TGTGCCAGCAGCCCTTTCCGGACATCCCGCACAGATACGCAGTATTTT. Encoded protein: CASSPFRTSRTDTQYF. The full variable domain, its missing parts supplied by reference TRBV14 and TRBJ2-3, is EAGVTQFPSHSVIEKGQTVTLRCDPISGHDNLYWYRRVMGKEIKFLLHFVKESKQDESGMPNNRFLAERTGGTYSTLKVQPAELEDSGVYFCASSPFRTSRTDTQYFGPGTRLTVL.

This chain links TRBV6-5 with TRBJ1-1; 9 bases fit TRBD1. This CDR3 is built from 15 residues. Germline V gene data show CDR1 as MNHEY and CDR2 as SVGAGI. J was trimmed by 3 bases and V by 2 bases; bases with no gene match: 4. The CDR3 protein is CASSYTDRGHTEAFF. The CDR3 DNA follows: TGTGCCAGCAGTTACACGGACAGGGGACACACTGAAGCTTTCTTT.

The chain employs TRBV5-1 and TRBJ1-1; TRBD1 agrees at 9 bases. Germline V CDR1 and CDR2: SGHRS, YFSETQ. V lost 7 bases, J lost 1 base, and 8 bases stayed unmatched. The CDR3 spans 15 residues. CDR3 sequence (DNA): TGCGCCAGCCGTCGCACAGGGGGCCCGAACACTGAAGCTTTCTTT. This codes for CASRRTGGPNTEAFF.

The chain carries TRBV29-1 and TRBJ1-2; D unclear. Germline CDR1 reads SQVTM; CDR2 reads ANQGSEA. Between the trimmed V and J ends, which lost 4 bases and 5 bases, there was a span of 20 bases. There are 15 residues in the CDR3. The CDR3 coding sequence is TGCAGCGTTGCAAATAAGGAGAACCTCGAGTATGGCTACACCTTC. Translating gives CSVANKENLEYGYTF.

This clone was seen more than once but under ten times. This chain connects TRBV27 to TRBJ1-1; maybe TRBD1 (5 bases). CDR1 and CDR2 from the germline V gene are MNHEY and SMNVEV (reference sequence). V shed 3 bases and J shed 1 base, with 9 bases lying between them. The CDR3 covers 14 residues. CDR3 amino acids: CASSFKGRNTEAFF. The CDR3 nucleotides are TGTGCCAGCAGTTTTAAGGGGCGGAACACTGAAGCTTTCTTT.

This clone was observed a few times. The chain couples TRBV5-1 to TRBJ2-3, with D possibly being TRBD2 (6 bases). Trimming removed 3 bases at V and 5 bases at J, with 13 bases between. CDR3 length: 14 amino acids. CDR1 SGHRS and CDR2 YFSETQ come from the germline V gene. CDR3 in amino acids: CASSSGSKVDTQYF. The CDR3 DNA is TGCGCCAGCAGCTCCGGGAGTAAGGTAGATACGCAGTATTTT.

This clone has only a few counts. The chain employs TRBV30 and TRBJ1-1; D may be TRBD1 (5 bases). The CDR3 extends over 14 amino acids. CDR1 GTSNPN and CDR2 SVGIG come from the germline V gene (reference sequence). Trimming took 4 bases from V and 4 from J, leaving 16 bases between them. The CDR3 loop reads CAWTLRRGSTEAFF. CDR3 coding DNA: TGTGCCTGGACCTTAAGGCGGGGCAGCACTGAAGCTTTCTTT.